This TCR beta chain was documented in a study of T-cell reconstitution after alpha-beta-depleted transplantation in children. General observations from the study: After one year, T-cell counts and TCRbeta diversity mostly came from new T cells.

Per germline, CDR1 MNHEY and CDR2 SVGAGI. Trimming left V 1 base short and J 2 bases short, with 11 bases between. The CDR3 covers 15 residues. About this clonotype: The antigen remains undetermined.

TCRbeta library construction was performed incorporating unique molecular identifiers. TCRdb recomputed calls from the PCR reads with MiXCR, one row per CDR3 protein. Of about 540,000 distinct CDR3 sequences in the sample, roughly 30% are singletons; the top ten hold 36%. The V gene is TRBV6-5, the J gene TRBJ1-2; the D is unclear. The sequencing here drew on PBMCs, taken before TCRalphabeta/CD19-depleted stem cell transplant. The clonotype originates from a boy younger than two with Wiskott-Aldrich syndrome, due to receive a stem cell transplant. CDR3: CASSYYRGKNYGYTF. CDR3 sequence (DNA): TGTGCCAGCAGTTACTATCGTGGGAAGAACTATGGCTACACCTTC.